Presented here are 23 T cell receptor beta chains from one specimen sequenced in a study of blood T cell repertoires in COVID-19. TCRdb keeps only in-frame clones here, not all; method: immunoSEQ multiplex PCR. The data show 100,000 to 130,000 clones, with over 80% seen just once and about 4% held by the top ten. The sample was peripheral blood. The receptors come from a woman in her seventies with acute or convalescent COVID-19.

The V call is TRBV6-6, the J call TRBJ1-4; a possible D gene is TRBD1 (5 bases). CDR1 is MNHNY, CDR2 SVGAGI, per germline (reference sequence). The CDR3 consists of 18 residues. The germline V and J ends were trimmed by 5 bases and 0 bases, with 19 bases remaining between them. CDR3: CASSRSGGTGPTNEKLFF. The CDR3 coding sequence is TGTGCCAGCAGTCGCTCGGGGGGAACGGGGCCAACTAATGAAAAACTGTTTTTT.

V is TRBV19 and J is TRBJ2-1, with a possible D match to TRBD2 (6 bases). Germline loops: CDR1 LNHDA, CDR2 SQIVND (reference sequence). The V and J ends lost 1 base and 9 bases respectively, with 13 bases between them. This CDR3 has 14 residues. CDR3 residues: CASSIGLYGSEQFF. CDR3 in DNA: TGTGCCAGTAGTATAGGATTGTACGGGAGTGAGCAGTTCTTC.

This sequence joins TRBV7-3 and TRBJ2-2, with TRBD2 matching 14 bases. The V segment lost 0 bases and the J segment 3 bases; nucleotides outside the gene matches: 9. Per the germline V gene, CDR1 is SGHTA and CDR2 is FQGTGA. The CDR3 runs 20 residues. The DNA of the CDR3 is TGTGCCAGCAGCTTAACACTTGGGACTAGCGGGAGACGGGACACCGGGGAGCTGTTTTTT. It specifies CASSLTLGTSGRRDTGELFF.

The chain joins TRBV3-1 (or the pseudogene TRBV3-2) to TRBJ1-5; D is undetermined. This CDR3 region has 13 residues. V lost 4 bases and J 1 base, leaving 5 bases between the germline ends. The germline gives CDR1 LGHDT, CDR2 YNNKEL (reference sequence). CDR3 region: CASSRRSNQPQHF. In DNA form, the CDR3 reads TGTGCCAGCAGCCGGCGGAGCAATCAGCCCCAGCATTTT.

This chain's CDR3 is CASSLGAVYEQYV. The CDR3 nucleotides read TGTGCCAGCAGCTTGGGGGCAGTCTACGAGCAGTACGTC. The chain employs TRBV7-8 and TRBJ2-7; D is possibly TRBD1 (6 bases). V lost 3 bases to trimming and J lost 3 bases, with 9 bases between them. This CDR3 comprises 13 residues. Germline V CDR1 and CDR2: SGHVS, FQNEAQ.

J is TRBJ1-1 and V is TRBV7-2; D ambiguous. This CDR3 is built from 13 residues. Germline V CDR1 and CDR2: SGHTA, FQGNSA. The V end lost 7 bases, the J end lost 1 base, and 10 bases lay between the germline ends. The CDR3 loop reads CASTPGENTEAFF. The CDR3 DNA sequence: TGTGCCAGCACCCCGGGTGAGAACACTGAAGCTTTCTTT.

The chain links TRBV7-2 to TRBJ2-5; 8 bases align to TRBD2. This CDR3 contains 14 residues. Germline values: CDR1 SGHTA, CDR2 FQGNSA. Trimming took 4 bases from V and 5 from J; bases not matched to a gene: 6. CDR3: CASSSRAGVETQYF. CDR3 sequence (DNA): TGTGCCAGCAGCTCCCGAGCGGGGGTGGAGACCCAGTACTTC.

The chain employs TRBV28 and TRBJ1-1; a possible D gene is TRBD1 (6 bases). CDR1 is MDHEN, CDR2 SYDVKM, per germline. Trimming pared 5 bases from V and 6 bases from J, leaving 16 bases between. This CDR3 has 14 amino acids. CDR3 loop: CASSVEGGAAEAFF. The CDR3, as DNA: TGTGCCAGCAGTGTAGAGGGGGGGGCCGCTGAAGCTTTCTTT.

The chain uses TRBV9 and TRBJ1-6; D might be TRBD1 (6 bases). The CDR3 is 14 amino acids. V gave up 2 bases and J gave up 10 bases, with 13 bases separating them. Germline CDR1 is SGDLS and CDR2 is YYNGEE. CDR3 sequence: CASSVGTSKSPLHF. CDR3 bases: TGTGCCAGCAGCGTTGGGACAAGTAAATCACCCCTCCACTTT.

The V call is TRBV19, the J call TRBJ1-2; TRBD1 is a possible D gene (5 bases). The V gene lost 3 bases and the J gene lost 3 bases, with 14 bases spanning the gap. The CDR3 is made up of 15 amino acids. Germline loops: CDR1 LNHDA, CDR2 SQIVND (reference sequence). The CDR3 bases are TGTGCCAGTAGTATCAGTCAGGGTTTCTACTATGGCTACACCTTC. It specifies CASSISQGFYYGYTF.

This CDR3 reads CASSGGQGALYNEQFF. The CDR3 DNA is TGTGCCAGCAGCGGGGGACAGGGTGCCCTCTACAATGAGCAGTTCTTC. J is TRBJ2-1 and V is TRBV11-2, with 9 bases that match TRBD1. The CDR3 runs 16 residues. The trim removed 5 bases at V and 3 bases at J, leaving 8 bases unmatched. CDR1 is SGHAT and CDR2 is FQNNGV in the germline V gene.

This clone has only a few counts. This chain connects TRBV19 to TRBJ1-3, with D uncertain. This CDR3 spans 15 amino acids. V lost 4 bases, J lost 1 base, and 11 bases lay in between. The germline V gene has CDR1 LNHDA and CDR2 SQIVND (reference sequence). CDR3 bases: TGTGCCAGTAGTACCCGGGAAGTGTCTGGAAACACCATATATTTT. Translated: CASSTREVSGNTIYF. The full variable domain, rest sourced from reference TRBV19 and TRBJ1-3, is DGGITQSPKYLFRKEGQNVTLSCEQNLNHDAMYWYRQDPGQGLRLIYYSQIVNDFQKGDIAEGYSVSREKKESFPLTVTSAQKNPTAFYLCASSTREVSGNTIYFGEGSWLTVV.

This clone has only one observation. V gene TRBV24-1 combines with J gene TRBJ1-2; the match to TRBD1 covers 7 bases. The V gene end was trimmed by 3 bases and the J gene end by 0 bases; junction bases not matched to a gene: 9. The CDR3 sequence is 17 residues long. From germline, CDR1 is KGHDR and CDR2 SFDVKD. CDR3 loop: CATSDPGTENSNYGYTF. The CDR3 DNA reads TGTGCCACCAGTGATCCCGGGACAGAAAACTCTAACTATGGCTACACCTTC.

This clone occurred a few times. The V gene is TRBV4-3, the J gene TRBJ1-2; D is perhaps TRBD1 (6 bases). Germline CDR1 and CDR2: LGHNA and YSLEER. Trimming took off 0 bases at V and 4 bases at J, with 18 bases between the two ends. The CDR3 is 17 amino acids. This CDR3 reads CASSQDHTGKLSYGYTF. In DNA, the CDR3 is TGCGCCAGCAGCCAAGATCACACAGGGAAGCTTAGCTATGGCTACACCTTC.

The rearrangement links TRBV2 to TRBJ2-1, with 8 bases fitting TRBD2. Trimming removed 11 bases from V and 8 bases from J; junction bases left unmatched: 17. Germline V gives CDR1 SNHLY, CDR2 FYNNEI. This CDR3 is 15 amino acids long. Here the CDR3 reads CASKWDLTSADEQFF. CDR3 sequence (DNA): TGTGCCTCGAAATGGGACCTGACTAGCGCCGATGAGCAGTTCTTC.

V usage is TRBV11-2 and J usage is TRBJ1-5, with D possibly being TRBD1 (6 bases). The V end lost 1 base, the J end lost 2 bases, and 12 bases lay between the germline ends. Germline V gene data show CDR1 as SGHAT and CDR2 as FQNNGV. This CDR3 has 16 amino acids. The chain's CDR3 is CASSLGGGAGNQPQHF. CDR3 in DNA: TGTGCCAGCAGCTTAGGAGGGGGGGCTGGCAATCAGCCCCAGCATTTT.

The V gene is TRBV2, the J gene TRBJ2-7, with D perhaps TRBD1 (6 bases). Germline values: CDR1 SNHLY, CDR2 FYNNEI. V was trimmed by 6 bases and J by 2 bases, leaving 14 bases between them. The CDR3 has 14 amino acids. The CDR3 sequence is CASRLQGGPYEQYF. CDR3 coding DNA: TGTGCCAGCAGATTACAGGGTGGCCCCTACGAGCAGTACTTC.

V is TRBV6-1 and J is TRBJ2-4, with 12 nucleotides matching TRBD2. The germline V gene has CDR1 MNHNS and CDR2 SASEGT. The CDR3 is 17 residues long. The trim removed 1 base at V and 4 bases at J, leaving 5 bases unmatched. This CDR3 reads CASSEEGTSGYKNIQYF. DNA of the CDR3: TGTGCCAGCAGTGAAGAGGGGACTAGCGGGTATAAAAACATTCAGTACTTC.

As for this clone: This specimen includes other DNA sequences encoding the same CDR3. The CDR3 sequence is CASRTGPNQPQHF. The DNA for the CDR3 is TGTGCCAGCAGAACAGGGCCAAATCAGCCCCAGCATTTT. J is TRBJ1-5 and V is TRBV28; a weak D match, TRBD1 (6 bases). The CDR3 totals 13 residues. Germline CDR1 reads MDHEN; CDR2 reads SYDVKM. V lost 6 bases, J lost 4 bases, and 10 bases lay in between.

The table lists this clone with a count of one. The chain couples TRBV10-1 to TRBJ2-7; 12 positions agree with TRBD2. The CDR3 consists of 16 residues. Germline V CDR1 and CDR2: WNHNN, SYGVQD (reference sequence). The J segment lost 4 bases and the V segment lost 7 bases, leaving 11 bases of the junction unmatched. CDR3 sequence (DNA): TGCGCCAGCACCCTTAACCTAGCGGGGGGGCGGTACGAGCAGTACGTC. This gives the protein CASTLNLAGGRYEQYV.

The V gene is TRBV29-1, the J gene TRBJ1-2; TRBD1 agrees at 8 bases. With 6 bases clipped from V and 2 bases from J, the junction kept 11 bases outside the gene matches. The germline V gene encodes CDR1 SQVTM and CDR2 ANQGSEA. The CDR3 loop spans 15 amino acids. CDR3 region: CSVGRGTGQNYGYTF. CDR3 DNA: TGCAGCGTCGGGAGAGGGACAGGACAAAACTATGGCTACACCTTC.

V usage is TRBV30 and J usage is TRBJ1-2; D gene uncertain. V gave up 5 bases and J gave up 0 bases, with 16 bases separating them. The CDR3 length is 15 residues. CDR1 and CDR2 from the germline V gene are GTSNPN and SVGIG (reference sequence). CDR3 bases: TGTGCCTGGGACCTGGAGAAGGCTTCTAACTATGGCTACACCTTC. Its protein is CAWDLEKASNYGYTF.

As DNA, the CDR3 is TGTGCCTGGAGTTCGCGACAGGCATCCTATAATTCACCCCTCCACTTT. The encoded protein is CAWSSRQASYNSPLHF. The rearrangement links TRBV30 to TRBJ1-6; perhaps TRBD1 as D (6 bases). CDR3 length: 16 amino acids. Germline values: CDR1 GTSNPN, CDR2 SVGIG (reference sequence). Trimming cost V 2 bases and J 1 base, with 12 bases left between them.